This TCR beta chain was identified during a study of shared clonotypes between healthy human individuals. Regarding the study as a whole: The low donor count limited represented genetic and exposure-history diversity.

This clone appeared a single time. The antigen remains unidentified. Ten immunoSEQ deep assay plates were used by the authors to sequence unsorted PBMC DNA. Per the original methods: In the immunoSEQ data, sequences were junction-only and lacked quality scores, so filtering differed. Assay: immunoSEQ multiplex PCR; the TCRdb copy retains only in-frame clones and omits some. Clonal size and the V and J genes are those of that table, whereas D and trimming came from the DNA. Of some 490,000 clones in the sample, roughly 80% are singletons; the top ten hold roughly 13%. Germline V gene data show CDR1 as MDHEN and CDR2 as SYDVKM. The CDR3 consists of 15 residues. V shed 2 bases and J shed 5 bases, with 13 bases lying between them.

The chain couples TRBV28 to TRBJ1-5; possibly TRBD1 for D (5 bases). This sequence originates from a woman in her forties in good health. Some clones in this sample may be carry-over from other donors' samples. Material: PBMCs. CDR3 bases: TGTGCCAGCAGTTTAAGTTTGAGGGGTCATCAGCCCCAGCATTTT. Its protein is CASSLSLRGHQPQHF.